A selection of T cell receptor beta chains follows, all from one sample in a study of blood T cell repertoires in COVID-19. TCRdb keeps only in-frame clones here, not all; method: immunoSEQ multiplex PCR. Of about 230,000 clones in the sample, 65% to 90% were seen once. The sample was peripheral blood. The receptors stem from a woman aged 45-65 years with acute or convalescent COVID-19. Each CDR3 is given with its conserved first and last residue. The D gene is left open where the match is weak. Clone size is shown for a subset of rows, as once, few, many or a class of expanded clone.

>TRBV4-3|-|TRBD1|TRBJ2-7|16
CASSQDLRDRVYEQYF
TGCGCCAGCAGCCAAGACCTCCGGGACAGGGTTTACGAGCAGTACTTC
>TRBV14|-|TRBD1|TRBJ2-5|16
CASSQAPGQGEETQYF
TGTGCCAGCAGCCAGGCCCCTGGACAGGGCGAAGAGACCCAGTACTTC
>TRBV19|-|TRBD2|TRBJ2-4|14
CASSNGRAFNIQYF
TGTGCCAGTAGCAACGGGAGGGCCTTTAACATTCAGTACTTC
>TRBV19|-|TRBD1|TRBJ1-6|17
CASSTIGTARNNSPLHF
TGTGCCAGTAGCACAATTGGGACAGCGAGAAATAATTCACCCCTCCACTTT
>TRBV6-2/TRBV6-3|-|TRBD1|TRBJ1-5|14
CASSRTGSNQPQHF
TGTGCCAGCAGTCGGACAGGTAGCAATCAGCCCCAGCATTTT
>TRBV2|-|TRBD1|TRBJ2-5|13
CASSDRGRKTQYF
TGTGCCAGCAGTGACAGGGGGCGTAAGACCCAGTACTTC
>TRBV5-1|-|-|TRBJ2-5|14
CASSLGDNQETQYF
TGCGCCAGCAGCTTGGGGGACAACCAAGAGACCCAGTACTTC
>TRBV28|-|TRBD1|TRBJ1-5|16
CASSSRGQGGVQPQHF
TGTGCCAGCAGCTCCAGAGGACAGGGAGGGGTGCAGCCCCAGCATTTT
>TRBV5-1|-|TRBD1|TRBJ2-6|16
CASSWDSSLGSNVLTF
TGCGCCAGCAGCTGGGACAGTAGTCTGGGGTCCAACGTCCTGACTTTC
>TRBV2|-|TRBD1|TRBJ2-1|11
CASSDRAPQFF
TGTGCCAGCAGCGACAGGGCCCCTCAGTTCTTC
>TRBV30|once|TRBD1|TRBJ1-3|15
CAWTGTGFSGNTIYF
TGTGCCTGGACCGGGACAGGGTTTTCCGGAAACACCATATATTTT
>TRBV29-1|-|TRBD1|TRBJ1-2|14
CSVGRGQGTPGYTF
TGCAGCGTGGGTCGCGGACAGGGGACCCCTGGCTACACCTTC